This T cell receptor beta chain came from a study of cytomegalovirus exposure and HLA in healthy donors. The method was immunoSEQ multiplex PCR; TCRdb's version includes in-frame clones alone and lacks a portion of them. The top ten clones hold 20% to 25% of a sample with over 150,000 clones, 75% to 90% of them seen once. J lost 7 bases, V lost 3 bases, and 9 bases had no gene match. The CDR3 loop spans 16 amino acids. The germline V gene has CDR1 SEHNR and CDR2 FQNEAQ (reference sequence). This clone was detected a few times. This receptor was taken from a man younger than 35 in good health and CMV-seropositive. V and J are TRBV7-9 and TRBJ2-1; 10 bases match TRBD2. Sequenced input: PBMCs. CDR3 DNA sequence: TGTGCCAGCAGCTTCGTTCCGGGACTAGCGTCGAATGAGCAGTTCTTC. It is translated as CASSFVPGLASNEQFF. The variable domain in full, with the rest retrieved from reference TRBV7-9 and TRBJ2-1, is DTGVSQNPRHKITKRGQNVTFRCDPISEHNRLYWYRQTLGQGPEFLTYFQNEAQLEKSRLLSDRFSAERPKGSFSTLEIQRTEQGDSAMYLCASSFVPGLASNEQFFGPGTRLTVL.